A single sample is the source of the 6 T cell receptor beta chains below, sequenced in a study of PD-1 blockade in classical Hodgkin lymphoma. Time point defined: cycle 4 day 1 (C4D1), after more than five weeks of nivolumab. No patient escaped relapse after autologous stem cell transplantation, and brentuximab vedotin exposure varied. Out of thawed PBMCs, magnetic negative selection purified CD4+ T cells. Profiled with immunoSEQ multiplex PCR; TCRdb holds only in-frame clones, not every one. The sample lists 25,000 to 35,000 clones, 70% to 90% occurring once. Source: CD4+ T cells from blood, taken before the fourth cycle of nivolumab. The source of these receptors is a human donor with classical Hodgkin lymphoma.

J is TRBJ2-1 and V is TRBV6-5, with D perhaps being TRBD1 or TRBD2 (5 bases each). Germline V gene sequence: CDR1 MNHEY, CDR2 SVGAGI. Deletions cut 0 bases from V and 4 bases from J, with 13 bases between. CDR3 length: 16 amino acids. The CDR3 region is CASSYSGTSPYNEQFF. The CDR3 DNA reads TGTGCCAGCAGTTACTCCGGGACCTCCCCGTACAATGAGCAGTTCTTC.

This clone was seen once. V usage is TRBV5-1 and J usage is TRBJ2-7, with D maybe TRBD2 (6 bases). Trimming took off 4 bases at V and 0 bases at J, with 14 bases between the two ends. The germline V gene has CDR1 SGHRS and CDR2 YFSETQ. CDR3 length: 15 residues. CDR3 bases: TGCGCCAGCAGCCCCACGGGACTGATCTCCTACGAGCAGTACTTC. It codes for CASSPTGLISYEQYF.

The gene calls are TRBV5-1 and TRBJ1-1, with TRBD1 identical over 10 bases. The germline V gene encodes CDR1 SGHRS and CDR2 YFSETQ. The length of the CDR3 is 16 residues. V trimming: 5 bases; J trimming: 1 base; junction bases outside the gene matches: 8. The CDR3 reads CASSLGRTGGNTEAFF. CDR3 sequence (DNA): TGCGCCAGCAGTTTAGGAAGGACAGGGGGGAACACTGAAGCTTTCTTT.

The V gene is TRBV9, the J gene TRBJ1-2, with 7 bases identical to TRBD1. V was pared by 3 bases and J by 9 bases, with 17 bases of the junction left unmatched. CDR1 and CDR2 from the germline V gene are SGDLS and YYNGEE. There are 16 residues in the CDR3. CDR3: CASSGWTRDSSFRYTF. In DNA, the CDR3 is TGTGCCAGCAGCGGATGGACTAGGGACAGCTCTTTTCGCTACACCTTC.

The rearrangement links TRBV19 to TRBJ1-2; D is perhaps TRBD1 (5 bases). CDR1 and CDR2 from the germline V gene are LNHDA and SQIVND (reference sequence). The CDR3 covers 13 residues. The V and J ends lost 2 bases and 1 base respectively, with 5 bases between them. Here the CDR3 reads CASSITGNYGYTF. As DNA, the CDR3 is TGTGCCAGTAGTATAACAGGTAACTATGGCTACACCTTC.

The rearrangement links TRBV18 to TRBJ2-7; TRBD1 agrees at 11 bases. The germline V gene has CDR1 KGHSH and CDR2 LQKENI. Trimming removed 2 bases from V and 2 bases from J; junction bases left unmatched: 5. The CDR3 is 16 amino acids. This chain's CDR3 is CASSPGGQGDPYEQYF. Written as DNA, the CDR3 is TGTGCCAGCTCACCAGGGGGACAGGGGGATCCCTACGAGCAGTACTTC.